Below, one T cell receptor beta chain is given with its context. The antigen remains unidentified. The source of the sample is a study of T cell clones after liver transplantation. Study-level information: Until 12-24 months post-transplant, subjects got standard immunosuppression and no induction.

Germline V gene data show CDR1 as LNHDA and CDR2 as SQIVND (reference sequence). This CDR3 comprises 16 residues. Trimming removed 6 bases from V and 6 bases from J, with 21 bases in between. TCRbeta sequences of proliferating CFSE-low MLR cells were labeled alloreactive. Sequenced by immunoSEQ multiplex PCR; TCRdb stores in-frame clones only, minus some. This sample has more than 2,500 clones, with 20% to 25% found just once. The sample was CD4+ T cells from PBMCs cultured with third-party cells. This receptor was taken from a human patient who received a liver transplant. Some of these T cells may belong to the graft donor. The chain carries TRBV19 and TRBJ1-5; D is perhaps TRBD1 (6 bases). The CDR3 reads CASRGGGGPVAQPQHF. In DNA form, the CDR3 reads TGTGCCAGTAGGGGGGGTGGGGGGCCAGTTGCTCAGCCCCAGCATTTT.